The 17 T cell receptor beta chains presented below share a single source sample, sequenced in a study of OX40 agonist ivuxolimab in advanced cancers. The receptor library was made with the immunoSEQ multiplex PCR assay. As stored in TCRdb, this immuneACCESS dataset retains in-frame rearrangements with V and J assigned. A fraction of the clones does not appear; measured against another copy, unresolved V genes explain less than half of the discrepancy, and the remainder lacks a known reason. Present in this sample are some 19,000 clones, about 77% of which were seen just once. The ten most abundant clones make up 18% of the sample. Sequencing was performed on CD4+ or CD8+ T cells sorted from blood, taken in a trial of the OX40 agonist ivuxolimab. These receptors originate from an adult with an advanced solid tumor such as melanoma, head and neck, liver or kidney cancer.

The V gene is TRBV5-6, the J gene TRBJ1-1; tentatively, D is TRBD1 (6 bases). Per the germline V gene, CDR1 is SGHDT and CDR2 is YYEEEE. The CDR3 is 14 residues long. Trimming cost V 3 bases and J 4 bases, with 13 bases left between them. CDR3 sequence: CASSYGTTVTEAFF. CDR3 DNA sequence: TGTGCCAGCAGCTACGGGACAACGGTCACTGAAGCTTTCTTT.

The CDR3 protein is CASSEGGEGSNEQFF. CDR3 DNA: TGTGCCAGCAGTGAAGGGGGGGAGGGGTCCAATGAGCAGTTCTTC. The chain has TRBV6-4 and TRBJ2-1; perhaps TRBD2 as D (7 bases). The V gene's germline CDR1 is MRHNA and CDR2 SNTAGT. The CDR3 length is 15 residues. The germline V and J ends were trimmed by 3 bases and 6 bases, with 15 bases remaining between them.

This chain uses TRBV7-2 with TRBJ2-2; tentatively, D is TRBD1 (6 bases). CDR3 length: 15 residues. Germline V gene sequence: CDR1 SGHTA, CDR2 FQGNSA. The germline V and J ends were trimmed by 1 base and 6 bases, with 12 bases remaining between them. Here the CDR3 reads CASSLGSSGAGELFF. In DNA form, the CDR3 reads TGTGCCAGCAGCTTAGGGTCGTCAGGGGCCGGGGAGCTGTTTTTT.

By sample share, this clone is large. The chain combines TRBV7-6 with TRBJ2-7; a possible D gene is TRBD2 (6 bases). Deletions cut 0 bases from V and 6 bases from J, with 9 bases between. The length of the CDR3 is 13 residues. From germline, CDR1 is SGHVS and CDR2 FNYEAQ. CDR3 region: CASSLAPGGEQYF. CDR3 sequence (DNA): TGTGCCAGCAGCTTAGCGCCCGGGGGCGAGCAGTACTTC.

V is TRBV7-2 and J is TRBJ2-1, with 7 bases lining up with TRBD2. Germline loops: CDR1 SGHTA, CDR2 FQGNSA. V was clipped by 4 bases and J by 0 bases; unmatched bases: 9. This CDR3 region has 17 residues. The CDR3 DNA is TGTGCCAGCAGCTCGGAAGCTAGCGGAAGCTCCTACAATGAGCAGTTCTTC. Amino acids: CASSSEASGSSYNEQFF. Full variable domain (outside the CDR3, taken from reference TRBV7-2 and TRBJ2-1): GAGVSQSPSNKVTEKGKDVELRCDPISGHTALYWYRQSLGQGLEFLIYFQGNSAPDKSGLPSDRFSAERTGGSVSTLTIQRTQQEDSAVYLCASSSEASGSSYNEQFFGPGTRLTVL.

The chain employs TRBV5-1 and TRBJ2-7, with D possibly matching TRBD2 (6 bases). The CDR3 totals 13 residues. Trimming pared 5 bases from V and 2 bases from J, leaving 11 bases between. Germline V gives CDR1 SGHRS, CDR2 YFSETQ. The CDR3 is CASSDGGTYEQYF. The DNA for the CDR3 is TGCGCCAGCAGTGATGGGGGGACCTACGAGCAGTACTTC.

This chain links TRBV2 with TRBJ2-1; D possibly corresponds to TRBD2 (6 bases). Trimming stripped 9 bases from V and 2 bases from J, with 23 bases between. This CDR3 region has 17 residues. Germline V gene data show CDR1 as SNHLY and CDR2 as FYNNEI. This CDR3 reads CASRTPIRDSTYNEQFF. The CDR3 DNA sequence: TGTGCCAGTCGGACCCCGATCCGGGACTCAACCTACAATGAGCAGTTCTTC.

The chain combines TRBV18 with TRBJ2-7; possible D gene TRBD1, 6 bases. The ends were cut back, 3 bases at V and 4 bases at J, with 7 bases in the middle. CDR1 is KGHSH, CDR2 LQKENI, per germline. The CDR3 covers 12 residues. CDR3 loop: CASSPTGYEQYF. Here the CDR3 DNA reads TGTGCCAGCTCACCGACAGGTTACGAGCAGTACTTC.

This chain uses TRBV6-5 with TRBJ1-5; no reliable D call. The length of the CDR3 is 13 residues. The germline V gene encodes CDR1 MNHEY and CDR2 SVGAGI. The ends were cut back, 8 bases at V and 3 bases at J, with 11 bases in the middle. The CDR3 DNA follows: TGTGCCAGCGGCTTATCAGTCAATCAGCCCCAGCATTTT. It encodes CASGLSVNQPQHF.

Comment on this clone: The sample has other DNA sequences that encode this CDR3 too. The rearrangement uses TRBV4-3 and TRBJ1-1, with D possibly being TRBD1 (5 bases). Germline V gives CDR1 LGHNA, CDR2 YSLEER. This CDR3 has 14 residues. Trimming shortened V by 2 bases and J by 3 bases, and 10 bases separated the two germline ends. CDR3 nucleotide sequence: TGCGCCAGCAGCCAATTTCGGACACACACTGAAGCTTTCTTT. Translating it yields CASSQFRTHTEAFF.

The table lists this clone with a count of one. The chain recombines TRBV7-3 with TRBJ1-1; the D gene is possibly TRBD1 (5 bases). V gave up 6 bases and J gave up 3 bases, with 11 bases separating them. CDR1 SGHTA and CDR2 FQGTGA come from the germline V gene. The CDR3 sequence is 13 residues long. This CDR3 reads CASRLNRYTEAFF. The CDR3 nucleotides are TGTGCCAGCAGACTAAACAGGTACACTGAAGCTTTCTTT.

The chain uses TRBV19 and TRBJ2-5; TRBD1 matches at 9 bases. Trimming took 3 bases from V and 2 from J; bases not matched to a gene: 7. This CDR3 has 16 residues. Looked up from germline, CDR1 is LNHDA and CDR2 is SQIVND (reference sequence). The CDR3 is CASSIVTGGRQETQYF. The CDR3 region has the DNA TGTGCCAGTAGTATCGTTACAGGGGGCAGGCAAGAGACCCAGTACTTC.

J is TRBJ2-5 and V is TRBV30; 13 nucleotides agree with TRBD2. The CDR3 consists of 16 residues. Trimming at V came to 3 bases and at J to 5 bases, leaving 9 bases not matched to a gene. Germline V lookup: CDR1 GTSNPN, CDR2 SVGIG (reference sequence). The CDR3 DNA reads TGTGCCTGGAGGGAACTAGCGGGGGGGCCCGTTGAGACCCAGTACTTC. Translation: CAWRELAGGPVETQYF.

The chain uses TRBV7-2 and TRBJ2-5; TRBD1 might be the D (5 bases). The germline gives CDR1 SGHTA, CDR2 FQGNSA. V was clipped by 3 bases and J by 2 bases, with 16 bases between them. The CDR3 loop spans 16 amino acids. CDR3 sequence: CASSFFFGQGQETQYF. CDR3 coding DNA: TGTGCCAGCAGCTTCTTCTTCGGGCAGGGACAAGAGACCCAGTACTTC.

CDR3 sequence: CASQGPGHEAQHF. DNA of the CDR3: TGTGCCAGCCAAGGCCCAGGGCATGAGGCCCAGCATTTT. The chain combines TRBV19 with TRBJ1-5; maybe TRBD1 (5 bases). The V gene lost 9 bases and the J gene lost 11 bases, with 20 bases spanning the gap. The CDR3 covers 13 residues. Per the germline V gene, CDR1 is LNHDA and CDR2 is SQIVND (reference sequence).

The J gene is TRBJ2-1, the V gene TRBV7-9; TRBD2 matches at 11 bases. The CDR3 has 19 amino acids. V gave up 3 bases and J gave up 0 bases; unmatched junction bases: 10. From germline, CDR1 is SEHNR and CDR2 FQNEAQ (reference sequence). In nucleotides, the CDR3 is TGTGCCAGCAGCTTCCCGTCGGGACTAGCGGAGGGCTCCTACAATGAGCAGTTCTTC. Protein: CASSFPSGLAEGSYNEQFF.

This clone is large in the sample. This chain uses TRBV6-6 with TRBJ2-7; 10 bases are shared with TRBD1. The CDR3 length is 13 residues. With 5 bases clipped from V and 5 bases from J, the junction kept 3 bases outside the gene matches. Germline CDR1 is MNHNY and CDR2 is SVGAGI (reference sequence). For the CDR3, the DNA is TGTGCCAGCAGTCCGGGACAGGGGAACGAGCAGTACTTC. The encoded protein is CASSPGQGNEQYF.